The 26 T cell receptor beta chains in this list originate from one sample, sequenced in a study of T-cell memory formation after mild COVID-19. TCRdb independently ran MiXCR on the 5' RACE reads; one entry per CDR3 protein. The table has approximately 350,000 distinct CDR3 sequences, about an eighth seen once. The specimen was PBMCs or a T cell subset sorted from them (not recorded which). These receptor sequences come from a man younger than 35 who had mild COVID-19 (a few samples of this study predate the infection). Cell type and time point are not known.

This clonotype was detected a few times. The chain recombines TRBV6-1 with TRBJ2-2, with a possible D match to TRBD2 (5 bases). The V gene's germline CDR1 is MNHNS and CDR2 SASEGT. This CDR3 comprises 13 residues. V lost 5 bases, J lost 9 bases, and 13 bases lay in between. As DNA, the CDR3 is TGTGCCAGCAGTCCCGGGGTAACGAGGGAGCTGTTTTTT. This gives the protein CASSPGVTRELFF.

The CDR3 DNA reads TGTGCCAGCAGCTTAGGGCAGCTAGCGGGGGTCTACAATGAGCAGTTCTTC. This translates into CASSLGQLAGVYNEQFF. This chain joins TRBV7-6 and TRBJ2-1; 10 bases align to TRBD2. V was pared by 1 base and J by 3 bases, with 6 bases of the junction left unmatched. The germline V gene has CDR1 SGHVS and CDR2 FNYEAQ. The length of the CDR3 is 17 residues.

This clonotype was recorded a few times. The chain links TRBV11-2 to TRBJ2-2; unclear D gene. CDR3 length: 17 amino acids. Trimming cost V 2 bases and J 0 bases, with 13 bases left between them. Looked up from germline, CDR1 is SGHAT and CDR2 is FQNNGV. Here the CDR3 DNA reads TGTGCCAGCAGCTTATCCTTGGGGAACCCGAACACCGGGGAGCTGTTTTTT. Translation gives CASSLSLGNPNTGELFF.

V usage is TRBV28 and J usage is TRBJ2-3; TRBD2 matches at 8 bases. The CDR3 covers 14 residues. Germline CDR1 MDHEN, CDR2 SYDVKM. The V gene end was trimmed by 6 bases and the J gene end by 0 bases; junction bases not matched to a gene: 2. CDR3 protein: CASRPGGSTDTQYF. CDR3 coding DNA: TGTGCCAGCAGGCCGGGGGGGAGCACAGATACGCAGTATTTT.

V usage is TRBV5-1 and J usage is TRBJ2-3, with 7 positions matching TRBD2. The CDR3 consists of 13 residues. The trim removed 4 bases at V and 2 bases at J, leaving 1 base unmatched. Germline values: CDR1 SGHRS, CDR2 YFSETQ. This CDR3 is CASSGTNTDTQYF. The CDR3 DNA sequence: TGCGCCAGCAGCGGGACTAACACAGATACGCAGTATTTT. Using reference TRBV5-1 and TRBJ2-3 for the parts outside the CDR3, the full variable domain is KAGVTQTPRYLIKTRGQQVTLSCSPISGHRSVSWYQQTPGQGLQFLFEYFSETQRNKGNFPGRFSGRQFSNSRSEMNVSTLELGDSALYLCASSGTNTDTQYFGPGTRLTVL.

The chain carries TRBV2 and TRBJ2-1; D is ambiguous. The CDR3 is 10 residues long. Germline CDR1 reads SNHLY; CDR2 reads FYNNEI. Between the trimmed V and J ends, which lost 4 bases and 13 bases, there was a span of 8 bases. The CDR3 loop is CASSAGPQFF. The CDR3 nucleotides are TGTGCCAGCAGTGCTGGCCCACAGTTCTTC. The full variable domain, rest sourced from reference TRBV2 and TRBJ2-1, is EPEVTQTPSHQVTQMGQEVILRCVPISNHLYFYWYRQILGQKVEFLVSFYNNEISEKSEIFDDQFSVERPDGSNFTLKIRSTKLEDSAMYFCASSAGPQFFGPGTRLTVL.

This clonotype was picked up many times. The genes are TRBV4-3 and TRBJ2-1; D gene uncertain. The ends were cut back, 5 bases at V and 3 bases at J, with 20 bases in the middle. The CDR3 is made up of 17 amino acids. Looked up from germline, CDR1 is LGHNA and CDR2 is YSLEER. The CDR3 is CASSSRSKGEIYNEQFF. The CDR3, as DNA: TGCGCCAGCAGCTCTAGGTCGAAGGGTGAAATCTACAATGAGCAGTTCTTC.

This clonotype was seen repeatedly, ten times or more. V usage is TRBV19 and J usage is TRBJ1-2, with D maybe TRBD1 (5 bases). V was cut by 7 bases and J by 4 bases, with 13 bases left in between. This CDR3 contains 13 residues. Germline assignment: CDR1 LNHDA and CDR2 SQIVND (reference sequence). The CDR3 is CASNPPQGYGYTF. CDR3 coding DNA: TGTGCCAGTAATCCGCCGCAGGGCTATGGCTACACCTTC.

This clonotype occurred a few times. The chain has TRBV4-1 and TRBJ2-7; TRBD1 might be the D (6 bases). Looked up from germline, CDR1 is MGHRA and CDR2 is YSYEKL. V lost 2 bases, J lost 4 bases, and 21 bases lay in between. The CDR3 contains 17 residues. The CDR3 loop is CASSQKIGQGMAYEQYV. CDR3 in DNA: TGCGCCAGCAGCCAAAAAATTGGCCAGGGGATGGCTTACGAGCAGTACGTC.

The chain links TRBV5-1 to TRBJ2-5, with unresolved D. The CDR3 loop spans 14 amino acids. From germline, CDR1 is SGHRS and CDR2 YFSETQ. Trimming stripped 3 bases from V and 1 base from J, with 10 bases between. CDR3 sequence (DNA): TGCGCCAGCAGCTGGCCCGTAGGCCAAGAGACCCAGTACTTC. Protein sequence: CASSWPVGQETQYF.

The chain has TRBV5-5 and TRBJ2-5, with a possible D match to TRBD2 (5 bases). Germline-derived CDR1 and CDR2 are SGHKS and YYEKEE (reference sequence). The CDR3 is 16 amino acids. Trimming cost V 2 bases and J 1 base, with 15 bases left between them. CDR3 bases: TGTGCCAGCAGCTTCCCCGCCTTCGGGATCCAAGAGACCCAGTACTTC. Its protein is CASSFPAFGIQETQYF.

This clonotype was seen at least ten times. This sequence joins TRBV10-3 and TRBJ1-1, with D perhaps matching TRBD1 (5 bases). The CDR3 totals 14 residues. V lost 0 bases, J lost 1 base, and 6 bases lay in between. CDR1 and CDR2 from the germline V gene are ENHRY and SYGVKD. The CDR3 protein is CAISESRGNTEAFF. CDR3 sequence (DNA): TGTGCCATCAGTGAGTCGAGGGGGAACACTGAAGCTTTCTTT.

The gene calls are TRBV6-5 and TRBJ1-6, with no clear D. This CDR3 contains 14 residues. The V and J ends lost 6 bases and 6 bases respectively, with 12 bases between them. Germline values: CDR1 MNHEY, CDR2 SVGAGI. DNA for the CDR3: TGTGCCAGCAGACTCGGACGGAGTAATTCACCCCTCCACTTT. This encodes CASRLGRSNSPLHF.

This clonotype has at least ten counts. The chain carries TRBV24-1 and TRBJ2-7; 8 nucleotides line up with TRBD1. The CDR3 has 14 amino acids. V lost 0 bases and J lost 6; bases outside the gene matches: 3. Germline V gene data show CDR1 as KGHDR and CDR2 as SFDVKD. CDR3 coding DNA: TGTGCCACCAGTGATTTGGAGACAGGGGTCGAGCAGTACGTC. This encodes CATSDLETGVEQYV.

This clonotype appeared a few times. The chain links TRBV6-5 to TRBJ1-2; a possible D gene is TRBD1 (6 bases). Germline V gene data show CDR1 as MNHEY and CDR2 as SVGAGI. The CDR3 is 14 residues long. The germline V and J ends were trimmed by 8 bases and 4 bases, with 17 bases remaining between them. Here the CDR3 reads CASSQIRGFYGYTF. Here the CDR3 DNA reads TGTGCCAGCTCTCAAATCAGGGGTTTCTATGGCTACACCTTC.

The chain joins TRBV20-1 to TRBJ2-3; D might be TRBD1 or TRBD2, each matching 6 bases. The CDR3 runs to 14 residues. Trimming left V 6 bases short and J 4 bases short, with 17 bases between. CDR1 and CDR2 from the germline V gene are DFQATT and SNEGSKA (reference sequence). As DNA, the CDR3 is TGCAGTGCCCCTCGGCCGGGGGCCCCAGATACGCAGTATTTT. The encoded protein is CSAPRPGAPDTQYF.

The chain combines TRBV4-3 with TRBJ2-3; 8 bases fit TRBD2. CDR1 LGHNA and CDR2 YSLEER come from the germline V gene. Trimming took 0 bases from V and 6 from J; bases not matched to a gene: 11. The CDR3 contains 17 residues. The CDR3 is CASSQDQGGGPRDTQYF. In nucleotides, the CDR3 is TGCGCCAGCAGCCAAGATCAGGGCGGGGGGCCTCGGGATACGCAGTATTTT.

This chain links TRBV2 with TRBJ1-1, with unresolved D. In germline, CDR1 is SNHLY, CDR2 FYNNEI. The CDR3 is made up of 13 amino acids. V lost 0 bases and J 12 bases, leaving 14 bases between the germline ends. CDR3 region: CASSEAQLYKTFF. The CDR3 coding sequence is TGTGCCAGCAGTGAAGCGCAGTTATATAAGACTTTCTTT. The full variable domain, rest sourced from reference TRBV2 and TRBJ1-1, is EPEVTQTPSHQVTQMGQEVILRCVPISNHLYFYWYRQILGQKVEFLVSFYNNEISEKSEIFDDQFSVERPDGSNFTLKIRSTKLEDSAMYFCASSEAQLYKTFFGQGTRLTVV.

V and J are TRBV6-2 or TRBV6-3 and TRBJ1-2; the match to TRBD1 covers 9 bases. The CDR3 length is 19 residues. In germline, CDR1 is MNHEY, CDR2 SVGEGT. V shed 3 bases and J 4 bases; nucleotides not matched to a gene: 18. The CDR3 loop is CASSYPVPGQGLVGYGYTF. The CDR3 bases are TGTGCCAGCAGTTATCCCGTACCGGGACAGGGACTTGTTGGCTATGGCTACACCTTC.

The gene calls are TRBV18 and TRBJ1-1; D remains unclear. The germline V and J ends were trimmed by 3 bases and 1 base, with 6 bases remaining between them. CDR1 and CDR2 (germline): KGHSH, LQKENI. This CDR3 is 13 amino acids long. CDR3 bases: TGTGCCAGCTCACCTACACCGAACACTGAAGCTTTCTTT. This gives the protein CASSPTPNTEAFF. Filled out from reference TRBV18 and TRBJ1-1, the complete variable domain reads NAGVMQNPRHLVRRRGQEARLRCSPMKGHSHVYWYRQLPEEGLKFMVYLQKENIIDESGMPKERFSAEFPKEGPSILRIQQVVRGDSAAYFCASSPTPNTEAFFGQGTRLTVV.

This clonotype was observed a handful of times. The chain recombines TRBV20-1 with TRBJ2-7; D ambiguous. V lost 3 bases, J lost 4 bases, and 7 bases lay in between. This CDR3 is built from 11 residues. The V gene's germline CDR1 is DFQATT and CDR2 SNEGSKA (reference sequence). The CDR3: CSASSRYEQYV. The DNA for the CDR3 is TGCAGTGCTAGTTCCAGGTACGAGCAGTACGTC.

This clonotype turned up a few times. The chain is built from TRBV6-5 and TRBJ2-1; tentatively, D is TRBD1 or TRBD2 (6 bases each). Germline values: CDR1 MNHEY, CDR2 SVGAGI. The CDR3 contains 12 residues. Deletions cut 5 bases from V and 9 bases from J, with 11 bases between. This CDR3 reads CASSPGAVEQFF. The CDR3 DNA reads TGTGCCAGCAGTCCGGGGGCCGTTGAGCAGTTCTTC.

This chain uses TRBV9 with TRBJ2-5, with no clear D. The ends were cut back, 0 bases at V and 4 bases at J, with 10 bases in the middle. The CDR3 consists of 14 residues. Germline CDR1 is SGDLS and CDR2 is YYNGEE. CDR3 protein: CASSVARTGETQYF. CDR3 sequence (DNA): TGTGCCAGCAGCGTAGCCCGGACGGGAGAGACCCAGTACTTC. Full variable domain (remainder filled in from reference TRBV9 and TRBJ2-5): DSGVTQTPKHLITATGQRVTLRCSPRSGDLSVYWYQQSLDQGLQFLIQYYNGEERAKGNILERFSAQQFPDLHSELNLSSLELGDSALYFCASSVARTGETQYFGPGTRLLVL.

CDR3 region: CASSRLAGASDTQYF. DNA of the CDR3: TGTGCCAGCAGTAGACTAGCGGGGGCCTCAGATACGCAGTATTTT. This chain links TRBV6-4 with TRBJ2-3, with 12 bases matching TRBD2. From germline, CDR1 is MRHNA and CDR2 SNTAGT. CDR3 length: 15 residues. J gave up 4 bases and V 5 bases, and 4 bases lay outside the gene matches.

This chain joins TRBV4-3 and TRBJ1-1, with D unclear. V was trimmed by 4 bases and J by 4 bases, leaving 16 bases between them. The CDR3 is made up of 15 amino acids. Germline V gene lookup returns CDR1 LGHNA and CDR2 YSLEER. Here the CDR3 reads CASSPLVRQATEAFF. In DNA, the CDR3 is TGCGCCAGCAGCCCTCTGGTCCGTCAGGCCACTGAAGCTTTCTTT.

The J gene is TRBJ2-4, the V gene TRBV7-2, with D tentatively TRBD2 (7 bases). The length of the CDR3 is 16 residues. From germline, CDR1 is SGHTA and CDR2 FQGNSA. Trimming removed 2 bases at V and 0 bases at J, with 11 bases between. The CDR3 reads CASSLWGGLAKNIQYF. CDR3 nucleotide sequence: TGTGCCAGCAGCTTATGGGGGGGCCTAGCCAAAAACATTCAGTACTTC.